The rows below give T cell receptor beta chains drawn from one sample of a study of blood T cell repertoires in COVID-19. The data were produced by immunoSEQ multiplex PCR, yet TCRdb's version contains in-frame clones alone and is incomplete. Of roughly 100,000 clones listed, roughly 82% are singletons. The material sequenced was peripheral blood. The receptors derive from a human donor in a cohort sampled during active COVID-19. CDR3s include the opening cysteine and the closing phenylalanine or tryptophan. A D gene is named only where the DNA matches it firmly. Clone size appears in some rows only: once, few, many, or a class for an expanded clone.

D gene: .
V gene: TRBV4-1
clone size: .
J gene: TRBJ1-1
CDR3 DNA: TGCGCCAGCAGCCGCCCGGGTTCTGAAGCTTTCTTT
CDR3 protein: CASSRPGSEAFF

D gene: .
V gene: TRBV5-1
clone size: once
J gene: TRBJ2-3
CDR3 DNA: TGCGCCAGCAGCTTGGGTTCGGGAGCCTCAGATACGCAGTATTTT
CDR3 protein: CASSLGSGASDTQYF

D gene: TRBD1
V gene: TRBV19
clone size: .
J gene: TRBJ2-7
CDR3 DNA: TGTGCCAGTAGTAAGGGGACAGACTACGAGCAGTACTTC
CDR3 protein: CASSKGTDYEQYF

D gene: .
V gene: TRBV7-2
clone size: .
J gene: TRBJ1-2
CDR3 DNA: TGTGCCAGCAGCCGCGGAGGGGGGGCGGGAGGCTACACCTTC
CDR3 protein: CASSRGGGAGGYTF

D gene: .
V gene: TRBV7-9
clone size: few
J gene: TRBJ1-6
CDR3 DNA: TGTGCCAGCAGCTTAGGCGGGACGGAAAATTCACCCCTCCACTTT
CDR3 protein: CASSLGGTENSPLHF

D gene: .
V gene: TRBV14
clone size: .
J gene: TRBJ2-5
CDR3 DNA: TGTGCCAGCAGCCAAGAAGGGGGTCTCCAAGAGACCCAGTACTTC
CDR3 protein: CASSQEGGLQETQYF

D gene: TRBD1
V gene: TRBV16
clone size: .
J gene: TRBJ1-5
CDR3 DNA: TGTGCCAGCAGCCCGGGACAGGGCCATCACCGTCAGCCCCAGCATTTT
CDR3 protein: CASSPGQGHHRQPQHF

D gene: .
V gene: TRBV7-9
clone size: .
J gene: TRBJ1-2
CDR3 DNA: TGTGCCAGCAGCTTAGGGGCCGACTATGGCTACACCTTC
CDR3 protein: CASSLGADYGYTF

D gene: .
V gene: TRBV15
clone size: .
J gene: TRBJ1-6
CDR3 DNA: TGTGCCACTTCAGGGACAAGTAATTCACCCCTCCACTTT
CDR3 protein: CATSGTSNSPLHF

D gene: .
V gene: TRBV20-1
clone size: .
J gene: TRBJ2-6
CDR3 DNA: TGCAGTGCTAGTAGACTCTTGGGCAACGTCCTGACTTTC
CDR3 protein: CSASRLLGNVLTF

D gene: TRBD1
V gene: TRBV5-5
clone size: .
J gene: TRBJ1-3
CDR3 DNA: TGTGCCAGCAGCTTCGGGACAGGGGGCCAATACCTGGGAAACACCATATATTTT
CDR3 protein: CASSFGTGGQYLGNTIYF

D gene: .
V gene: TRBV5-5
clone size: .
J gene: TRBJ2-2
CDR3 DNA: TGTGCCAGCAGCTTCTTTTCCTTACTGAACACCGGGGAGCTGTTTTTT
CDR3 protein: CASSFFSLLNTGELFF

D gene: TRBD1
V gene: TRBV3-1/TRBV3-2
clone size: .
J gene: TRBJ1-6
CDR3 DNA: TGTGCCAGCAGCCCTCCGGGACAGGGTTTATATAATTCACCCCTCCACTTT
CDR3 protein: CASSPPGQGLYNSPLHF

D gene: TRBD2
V gene: TRBV27
clone size: .
J gene: TRBJ2-7
CDR3 DNA: TGTGCCAGCAGTTTATCGCCCCCAGCGGGGGGTTACTACGAGCAGTACTTC
CDR3 protein: CASSLSPPAGGYYEQYF

D gene: TRBD1
V gene: TRBV9
clone size: few
J gene: TRBJ2-2
CDR3 DNA: TGTGCCAGCAGCGCGACAGGGGGCACCGGGGAGCTGTTTTTT
CDR3 protein: CASSATGGTGELFF

D gene: TRBD2
V gene: TRBV2
clone size: .
J gene: TRBJ2-5
CDR3 DNA: TGTGCCAGCAGTGGGGGACTAGCAGAGACCCAGTACTTC
CDR3 protein: CASSGGLAETQYF

D gene: TRBD1
V gene: TRBV7-9
clone size: few
J gene: TRBJ1-1
CDR3 DNA: TGTGCCAGCAGCCGAAAACAGGGGCGGAACACTGAAGCTTTCTTT
CDR3 protein: CASSRKQGRNTEAFF

D gene: TRBD1
V gene: TRBV18
clone size: .
J gene: TRBJ1-1
CDR3 DNA: TGTGCCAGCTCACCTTCTTCCGGGACAGGGAGCGCTGAAGCTTTCTTT
CDR3 protein: CASSPSSGTGSAEAFF

D gene: TRBD1
V gene: TRBV5-4
clone size: .
J gene: TRBJ2-7
CDR3 DNA: TGTGCCAGCAGCCCTGCTGGGACAGGGCCCTACGAGCAGTACTTC
CDR3 protein: CASSPAGTGPYEQYF

D gene: TRBD2
V gene: TRBV3-1/TRBV3-2
clone size: .
J gene: TRBJ2-5
CDR3 DNA: TGTGCCAGCAGACAAGGGCTAGCGGGAGGGACCCAGTACTTC
CDR3 protein: CASRQGLAGGTQYF

D gene: TRBD1
V gene: TRBV29-1
clone size: .
J gene: TRBJ1-2
CDR3 DNA: TGCAGCGTTGTTGACAGGGGTATACTTAACTATGGCTACACCTTC
CDR3 protein: CSVVDRGILNYGYTF

D gene: .
V gene: TRBV6-5
clone size: .
J gene: TRBJ1-1
CDR3 DNA: TGTGCCAGCGGGGGGGGGACTGAAGCTTTCTTT
CDR3 protein: CASGGGTEAFF

D gene: .
V gene: TRBV6-5
clone size: .
J gene: TRBJ1-2
CDR3 DNA: TGTGCCAGCAATAACCGTGGGGGCCTCAATGGCTACACCTTC
CDR3 protein: CASNNRGGLNGYTF

D gene: TRBD1
V gene: TRBV18
clone size: .
J gene: TRBJ1-3
CDR3 DNA: TGTGCCAGCTCACCACCGGGACAGGACACCATATATTTT
CDR3 protein: CASSPPGQDTIYF

D gene: .
V gene: TRBV5-4
clone size: few
J gene: TRBJ2-7
CDR3 DNA: TGTGCCAGCAGCTTGGACCCAGGATTTTACGAGCAGTACTTC
CDR3 protein: CASSLDPGFYEQYF

D gene: .
V gene: TRBV4-2
clone size: .
J gene: TRBJ2-4
CDR3 DNA: TGTGCCAGCAGCCAAGAGAGGTCAGAGGGAAACATTCAGTACTTC
CDR3 protein: CASSQERSEGNIQYF

D gene: TRBD2
V gene: TRBV6-1
clone size: once
J gene: TRBJ2-3
CDR3 DNA: TGTGCCAGCAGTGGGGCAATTGGCGGGGGGGCCGGCACAGATACGCAGTATTTT
CDR3 protein: CASSGAIGGGAGTDTQYF

D gene: .
V gene: TRBV7-8
clone size: .
J gene: TRBJ1-1
CDR3 DNA: TGTGCCAGCAGCTTAGTCCAGGGTAACACTGAAGCTTTCTTT
CDR3 protein: CASSLVQGNTEAFF

D gene: .
V gene: TRBV6-1
clone size: .
J gene: TRBJ2-1
CDR3 DNA: TGTGCCAGCAGTTCCCCTCCGGGCAATGAGCAGTTCTTC
CDR3 protein: CASSSPPGNEQFF

D gene: .
V gene: TRBV4-1
clone size: .
J gene: TRBJ2-5
CDR3 DNA: TGCGCCAGCAGCCAGTCCCTACTCGGCCAAGAGACCCAGTACTTC
CDR3 protein: CASSQSLLGQETQYF

D gene: .
V gene: TRBV12-3/TRBV12-4
clone size: .
J gene: TRBJ2-3
CDR3 DNA: TGTGCCAGCAGCCCTCTTTATACGCAGTATTTT
CDR3 protein: CASSPLYTQYF

D gene: .
V gene: TRBV5-6
clone size: .
J gene: TRBJ2-5
CDR3 DNA: TGTGCCAGCTCTGGGGGAGCGGGAGAGACCCAGTACTTC
CDR3 protein: CASSGGAGETQYF

D gene: TRBD1
V gene: TRBV5-6
clone size: few
J gene: TRBJ1-5
CDR3 DNA: TGTGCCAGCAGTTCCTCGGGACAGAGATATCAGCCCCAGCATTTT
CDR3 protein: CASSSSGQRYQPQHF

D gene: .
V gene: TRBV16
clone size: .
J gene: TRBJ1-2
CDR3 DNA: TGTGCCAGCAGCCAAGAGGGAAGGGGACTCGGCTACACCTTC
CDR3 protein: CASSQEGRGLGYTF

D gene: .
V gene: TRBV11-3
clone size: .
J gene: TRBJ1-2
CDR3 DNA: TGTGCCAGCAGCTTAGATAAATGGGGACATCCCCTCTTC
CDR3 protein: CASSLDKWGHPLF

D gene: .
V gene: TRBV11-2
clone size: .
J gene: TRBJ2-1
CDR3 DNA: TGTGCCAGCAGCTTAGATCCCCCAGGGGTGTCAGATGAGCAGTTCTTC
CDR3 protein: CASSLDPPGVSDEQFF

D gene: .
V gene: TRBV27
clone size: once
J gene: TRBJ2-7
CDR3 DNA: TGTGCTAGCGGTAGAGGCTCCTACGAGCAGTACTTC
CDR3 protein: CASGRGSYEQYF

D gene: TRBD1
V gene: TRBV3-1/TRBV3-2
clone size: .
J gene: TRBJ1-3
CDR3 DNA: TGTGCCAGCAGCCTCCGTCCCGGGACAGGGGGTGGCTCTGGAAACACCATATATTTT
CDR3 protein: CASSLRPGTGGGSGNTIYF

D gene: .
V gene: TRBV5-1
clone size: .
J gene: TRBJ2-4
CDR3 DNA: TGCGCCAGCAGCTTGCGAAGCGGGTCCGCCGAAAACATTCAGTACTTC
CDR3 protein: CASSLRSGSAENIQYF

D gene: .
V gene: TRBV6-5
clone size: .
J gene: TRBJ1-3
CDR3 DNA: TGTGCCAGCATCGACAGTAAGGGGCCGGACACCATATATTTT
CDR3 protein: CASIDSKGPDTIYF

D gene: .
V gene: TRBV20-1
clone size: .
J gene: TRBJ1-1
CDR3 DNA: TGCAGTGCTAGTCCAGGGACTGTCACTGAAGCTTTCTTT
CDR3 protein: CSASPGTVTEAFF

D gene: .
V gene: TRBV19
clone size: .
J gene: TRBJ2-5
CDR3 DNA: TGTGCCAGTAGTCCGGGTGGCGTGGGGCGAGAGACCCAGTACTTC
CDR3 protein: CASSPGGVGRETQYF

D gene: .
V gene: TRBV9
clone size: .
J gene: TRBJ1-2
CDR3 DNA: TGTGCCAGCAGCGTAGTAGGAGGGGCGAACTATGGCTACACCTTC
CDR3 protein: CASSVVGGANYGYTF

D gene: .
V gene: TRBV19
clone size: once
J gene: TRBJ2-5
CDR3 DNA: TGTGCCAGTAGTATTAGAACAGAACAAGAGACCCAGTACTTC
CDR3 protein: CASSIRTEQETQYF

D gene: .
V gene: TRBV9
clone size: .
J gene: TRBJ2-7
CDR3 DNA: TGTGCCAGCAGCGTAGTGGGTAATCCTACGGGGGAGCAGTACTTC
CDR3 protein: CASSVVGNPTGEQYF

D gene: TRBD2
V gene: TRBV6-1
clone size: .
J gene: TRBJ2-3
CDR3 DNA: TGTGCCAGCAGTGATGCAGCGGGGCCCGATACGCAGTATTTT
CDR3 protein: CASSDAAGPDTQYF

D gene: TRBD1
V gene: TRBV5-1
clone size: .
J gene: TRBJ1-1
CDR3 DNA: TGCGCCAGCAGCCCTGGCGACAGGGGGAGGAACACTGAAGCTTTCTTT
CDR3 protein: CASSPGDRGRNTEAFF

D gene: .
V gene: TRBV6-1
clone size: once
J gene: TRBJ1-5
CDR3 DNA: TGTGCCAGCAGTGAAACAGGGCTTGGGCCCCAGCATTTT
CDR3 protein: CASSETGLGPQHF

D gene: TRBD2
V gene: TRBV7-2
clone size: .
J gene: TRBJ2-4
CDR3 DNA: TGTGCCAGCAGCGCAGCAAGCGGGGGGAGGAACATTCAGTACTTC
CDR3 protein: CASSAASGGRNIQYF

D gene: TRBD2
V gene: TRBV7-2
clone size: .
J gene: TRBJ2-3
CDR3 DNA: TGTGCCAGCAGCTCGGGGGCTAGCGGGGGAACCTCCACAGATACGCAGTATTTT
CDR3 protein: CASSSGASGGTSTDTQYF

D gene: TRBD2
V gene: TRBV4-1
clone size: few
J gene: TRBJ2-3
CDR3 DNA: TGCGCCAGCAGCCAAGATCGGGCACTAGCGGGGGCACAAAGCACAGATACGCAGTATTTT
CDR3 protein: CASSQDRALAGAQSTDTQYF

D gene: .
V gene: TRBV21-1
clone size: .
J gene: TRBJ1-2
CDR3 DNA: TGTGCCAGCAGCGATGACCGTCAGGACTATGGCTACACCTTC
CDR3 protein: CASSDDRQDYGYTF

D gene: .
V gene: TRBV12-3/TRBV12-4
clone size: .
J gene: TRBJ2-5
CDR3 DNA: TGTGCCAGCAGGGGTTTGGGCTTAGAGACCCAGTACTTC
CDR3 protein: CASRGLGLETQYF

D gene: TRBD2
V gene: TRBV7-7
clone size: .
J gene: TRBJ2-5
CDR3 DNA: TGTGCCAGCAGCTTAGCGCAGCGGGGGGGCCACCAAGAGACCCAGTACTTC
CDR3 protein: CASSLAQRGGHQETQYF